This T cell receptor beta chain was identified in a study of control samples from healthy donors and cancer patients. Using immunoSEQ multiplex PCR, the repertoire was profiled, and TCRdb retains in-frame clones only, with some absent. Here the sample spans about 92,000 clones, about four fifths being singletons. The germline CDR1 and CDR2 sequences are SNHLY and FYNNEI. The V and J ends lost 8 bases and 5 bases respectively, with 16 bases between them. The CDR3 consists of 15 residues. The sample taken for sequencing was blood. The clonotype originates from a woman aged 55-69 years in good health. The chain recombines TRBV2 with TRBJ1-6; possible D gene TRBD1, 5 bases. CDR3 nucleotide sequence: TGTGCCAGCTCGGCCCAGGGCGCGGATAATTCACCCCTCCACTTT. Encoded protein: CASSAQGADNSPLHF.